This is a list of T cell receptor beta chains from one sample in a study of blood T cells in healthy people across ages. TCRdb independently ran MiXCR on the 5' RACE reads; one entry per CDR3 protein. The sample includes about 780,000 distinct CDR3 sequences, roughly 24% of them seen just once. These records were also assigned to another study, of T cells of mothers and their children.

Sequencing used blood. All receptors come from a boy under 18 in good health. Each CDR3 is given with its conserved first and last residue. Fields, in order: clone size, J gene, D gene, V gene, CDR3 DNA, CDR3 protein. A D gene is named only where the DNA matches it firmly. Some rows have no size entry. The others give once, few or many, or a class for an expanded clone.

- TRBJ2-1 - TRBV4-2 TGTGCCAGCAGCCAAAGGCTAGCTTCCTACAATGAGCAGTTCTTC CASSQRLASYNEQFF
- TRBJ1-2 - TRBV5-1 TGCGCCAGCAGTCAAGGGTACAGGGAAAGAGGCTACACCTTC CASSQGYRERGYTF
few TRBJ2-3 TRBD1 TRBV12-3/TRBV12-4 TGTGCCAGCAGTTTAGGGACAGGGAGAAGAACAGATACGCAGTATTTT CASSLGTGRRTDTQYF
- TRBJ2-7 TRBD1 TRBV7-2 TGTGCCAGCAGCTTAGGACAGGGTTGGCCCTACGAGCAGTACTTC CASSLGQGWPYEQYF
few TRBJ2-7 - TRBV28 TGTGCCAGCAGTTTACGGAACGAGCAGTACTTC CASSLRNEQYF
few TRBJ2-5 - TRBV9 TGTGCCAGCAGCGTAAATAATGGGCTGAAAGAGACCCAGTACTTC CASSVNNGLKETQYF
few TRBJ2-1 TRBD1 TRBV7-9 TGTGCCAGCAGCTTAACGGGATCAGGGGGTCATGAGCAGTTCTTC CASSLTGSGGHEQFF
- TRBJ2-7 TRBD2 TRBV2 TGTGCCAGCGGGGGACTAGCCGTCTACGAGCAGTACTTC CASGGLAVYEQYF
- TRBJ1-4 TRBD1 TRBV12-3/TRBV12-4 TGTGCCAGCAGTATTTGGGGGACAGATGAAAAACTGTTTTTT CASSIWGTDEKLFF
few TRBJ1-1 - TRBV18 TGTGCCAGCTCGCGCACAGGAGGTGAAGCTTTCTTT CASSRTGGEAFF
- TRBJ2-2 - TRBV12-3/TRBV12-4 TGTGCCAGCACCCCCTCAACAGGGACCGGGGAGCTGTTTTTT CASTPSTGTGELFF
once TRBJ2-7 - TRBV10-1 TGCGCCAGCAGTGGGCCAGGGCCCTACGAGCAGTACTTC CASSGPGPYEQYF
- TRBJ2-3 - TRBV6-2/TRBV6-3 TGTGCCAGCAGTTTGGGAGCGACAGCGGCGGATACGCAGTATTTT CASSLGATAADTQYF
few TRBJ2-1 - TRBV28 TGTGCCAGCCTCTCCAGCGGTAACAATGAGCAGTTCTTC CASLSSGNNEQFF
few TRBJ2-5 - TRBV12-3/TRBV12-4 TGTGCCAGTGCGGGGAGCGAGACCCAGTACTTC CASAGSETQYF
- TRBJ2-7 - TRBV7-8 TGTGCCAGCAGCCCTAACAGGGCGGGGTACGAGCAGTACTTC CASSPNRAGYEQYF
many TRBJ2-7 TRBD2 TRBV29-1 TGCAGCGTCTCCGGGACTAGCTACGAGCAGTACTTC CSVSGTSYEQYF
- TRBJ2-7 TRBD2 TRBV2 TGTGCCAGCAGCGAATCGGGGGGGATCGGGGAGCAGTACTTC CASSESGGIGEQYF
few TRBJ1-4 - TRBV12-3/TRBV12-4 TGTGCCAGCAGGAGAGGCCGGGATGAAAAACTGTTCTTT CASRRGRDEKLFF
- TRBJ2-1 TRBD2 TRBV7-2 TGTGCCAGCAGCTTGCTAGCGGGAGAGATGTTCTTC CASSLLAGEMFF
few TRBJ2-5 - TRBV27 TGTGCCAGCCTCCAAGAGACCCAGTACTTC CASLQETQYF
few TRBJ1-6 - TRBV11-2 TGTGCCAGCAGCTTAGATAGTCTGGGACGCCGGGATTCACCCCTCCACTTT CASSLDSLGRRDSPLHF
- TRBJ2-7 - TRBV7-3 TGTGCCAGCAGCTTAAGAGACAGGGATGGAGGGGACGAGCAGTACTTC CASSLRDRDGGDEQYF
few TRBJ2-7 TRBD1 TRBV18 TGTGCCAGCTCACCAGGGACAGGGAACCACGAGCAGTACTTC CASSPGTGNHEQYF
few TRBJ1-2 - TRBV12-3/TRBV12-4 TGTGCCAGCACCCCTGGTGGTAAGGGAAACTATGGCTACACCTTC CASTPGGKGNYGYTF
few TRBJ2-1 TRBD2 TRBV5-1 TGCGCCAGCGGCTTGGAAGGGAGGGGCTCCTACAATGAGCAGTTCTTC CASGLEGRGSYNEQFF
- TRBJ2-1 TRBD2 TRBV28 TGTGCCACCATTCGGGAGGGAACTCGCGATGAGCAGTTCTTC CATIREGTRDEQFF
- TRBJ1-2 TRBD1 TRBV2 TGTGCCAGCAGTGAACAAGGCAGGGGGGTGGGCGGCTACACCTTC CASSEQGRGVGGYTF
few TRBJ2-1 - TRBV6-1 TGTGCCAGCAGGGGGATCCAGGTCAATGAGCAGTTCTTC CASRGIQVNEQFF